This T cell receptor beta chain is from a study of T cell responses to AZD1222 COVID-19 vaccine. Sequenced by immunoSEQ multiplex PCR; TCRdb stores in-frame clones only, minus some. This table holds roughly 99,000 clones, more than 75% found once. Germline V CDR1 and CDR2: GTSNPN, SVGIG (reference sequence). The CDR3 sequence is 14 residues long. V lost 2 bases and J lost 3; bases outside the gene matches: 5. The sequences come from peripheral blood, collected on day 0 of AZD1222 vaccination. The sequence was collected from an adult in good health. This chain joins TRBV30 and TRBJ2-7; 9 bases align to TRBD1. Here the CDR3 DNA reads TGTGCCTGGAGTACGACAGGGGGTTACTACGAGCAGTACTTC. This encodes CAWSTTGGYYEQYF.